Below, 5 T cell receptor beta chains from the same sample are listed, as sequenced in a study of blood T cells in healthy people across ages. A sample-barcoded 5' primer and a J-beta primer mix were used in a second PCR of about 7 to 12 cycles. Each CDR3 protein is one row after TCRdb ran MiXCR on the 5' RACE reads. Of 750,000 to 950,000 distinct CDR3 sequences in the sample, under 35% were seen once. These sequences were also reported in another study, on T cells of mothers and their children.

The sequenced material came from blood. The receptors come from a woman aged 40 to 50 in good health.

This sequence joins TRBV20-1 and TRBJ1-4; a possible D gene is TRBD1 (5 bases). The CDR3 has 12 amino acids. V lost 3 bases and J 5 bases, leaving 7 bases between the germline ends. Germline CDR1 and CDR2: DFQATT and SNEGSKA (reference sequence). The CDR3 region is CSARWGNEKLFF. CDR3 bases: TGCAGTGCTAGGTGGGGGAATGAAAAACTGTTTTTT.

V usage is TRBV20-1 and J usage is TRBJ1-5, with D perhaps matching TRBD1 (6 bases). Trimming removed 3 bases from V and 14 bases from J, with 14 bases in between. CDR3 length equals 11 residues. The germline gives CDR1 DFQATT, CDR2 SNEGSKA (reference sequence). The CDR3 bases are TGCAGTGCTAGGTATCCCCACAGGGAGCATTTT. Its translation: CSARYPHREHF.

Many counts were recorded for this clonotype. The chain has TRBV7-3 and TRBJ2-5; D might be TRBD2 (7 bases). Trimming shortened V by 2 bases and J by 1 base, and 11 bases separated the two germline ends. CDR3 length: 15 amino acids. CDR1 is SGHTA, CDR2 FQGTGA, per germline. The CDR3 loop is CASSLAGASQETQYF. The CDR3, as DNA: TGTGCCAGCAGCTTAGCGGGGGCCAGCCAAGAGACCCAGTACTTC.

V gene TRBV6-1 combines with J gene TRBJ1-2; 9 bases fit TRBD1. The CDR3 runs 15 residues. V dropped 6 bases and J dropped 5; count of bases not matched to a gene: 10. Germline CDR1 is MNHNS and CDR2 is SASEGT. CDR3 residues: CASSPLRDRVYGYTF. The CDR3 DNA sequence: TGTGCCAGCAGCCCCCTGAGGGACAGGGTGTATGGCTACACCTTC.

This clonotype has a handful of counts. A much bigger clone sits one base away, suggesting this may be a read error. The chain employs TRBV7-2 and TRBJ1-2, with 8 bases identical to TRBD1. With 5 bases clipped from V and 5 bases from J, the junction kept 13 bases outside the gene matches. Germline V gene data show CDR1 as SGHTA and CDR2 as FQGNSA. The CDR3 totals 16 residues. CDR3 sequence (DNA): TGTGCCAGCAGCAGTTTTGGGGGACAGGAGTTTTATGGCTACACCTTC. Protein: CASSSFGGQEFYGYTF.